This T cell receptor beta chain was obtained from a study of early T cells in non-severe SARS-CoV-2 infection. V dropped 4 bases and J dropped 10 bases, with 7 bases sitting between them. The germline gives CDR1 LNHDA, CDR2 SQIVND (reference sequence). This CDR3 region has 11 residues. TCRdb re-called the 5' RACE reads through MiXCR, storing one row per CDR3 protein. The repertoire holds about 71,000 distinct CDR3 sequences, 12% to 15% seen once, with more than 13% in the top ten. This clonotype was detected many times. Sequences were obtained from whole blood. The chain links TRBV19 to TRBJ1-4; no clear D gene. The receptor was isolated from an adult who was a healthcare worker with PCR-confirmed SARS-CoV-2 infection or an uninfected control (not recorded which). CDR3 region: CASSTQRKLFF. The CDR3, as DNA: TGTGCCAGTAGTACCCAGAGAAAACTGTTTTTT. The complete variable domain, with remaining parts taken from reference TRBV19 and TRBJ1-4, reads DGGITQSPKYLFRKEGQNVTLSCEQNLNHDAMYWYRQDPGQGLRLIYYSQIVNDFQKGDIAEGYSVSREKKESFPLTVTSAQKNPTAFYLCASSTQRKLFFGSGTQLSVL.